This T cell receptor (beta chain) was identified in a study of cytomegalovirus exposure and HLA in healthy donors. Germline CDR1 MGHDK, CDR2 SYGVNS. The ends were cut back, 3 bases at V and 2 bases at J, with 19 bases in the middle. The CDR3 runs 17 residues. The PCR made use of 60 Vbeta and 13 Jbeta primers. Produced via immunoSEQ multiplex PCR; TCRdb's table is partial and in-frame only. The data show 150,000 to 200,000 clones, about 83% seen once. This chain connects TRBV25-1 to TRBJ2-5; a weak D match, TRBD2 (5 bases). The receptor was isolated from a female donor in good health and CMV-seronegative. Sequenced sample: PBMCs. The CDR3 DNA follows: TGTGCCAGCAGTGACATCGGGGTGCAGTCCATACAAGAGACCCAGTACTTC. This codes for CASSDIGVQSIQETQYF.